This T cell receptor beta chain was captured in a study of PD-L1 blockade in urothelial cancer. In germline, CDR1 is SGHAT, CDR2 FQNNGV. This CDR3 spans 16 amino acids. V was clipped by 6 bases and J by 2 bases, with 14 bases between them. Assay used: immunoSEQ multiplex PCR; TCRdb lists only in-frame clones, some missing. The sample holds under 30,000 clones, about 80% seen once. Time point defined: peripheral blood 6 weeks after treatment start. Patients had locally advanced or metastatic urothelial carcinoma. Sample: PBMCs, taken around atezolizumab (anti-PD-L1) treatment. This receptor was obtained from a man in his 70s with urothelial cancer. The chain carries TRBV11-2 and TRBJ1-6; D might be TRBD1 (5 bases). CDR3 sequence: CASRRQGVTYNSPLHF. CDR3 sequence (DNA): TGTGCCAGCAGGCGGCAAGGGGTGACCTATAATTCACCCCTCCACTTT.